This T cell receptor (beta chain) derives from a study of molecular identifiers for immune sequencing clone quantification (dated by TCRdb to the late 2010s). The study in broad terms: For a replicate experiment, RNA from approximately 20,000 or 100,000 naive CD8 T cells was divided into five aliquots, of which four were sequenced. The study was a methods study using CD8 T cells to benchmark molecular-identifier clustering-based TCR repertoire sequencing (MIDCIRS) and TCR RNA copy counting. What the study reported, not specific to this receptor: In CMV-specific effector cells, over 97% of molecules were held by clones above 20 RNA copies, whereas under 1% of molecules were held by such clones in naive cells. The naive libraries included spiked-in Jurkat TCR RNA (fewer than eleven copies' worth), and this RNA is not part of the donor repertoire. A single cell's worth of spiked-in Jurkat TCR RNA was reported detectable even among approximately 930,000 naive CD8 T cells. When barcode sub-clustering was left out, chimeric consensus sequences inflated TCR diversity, with chimeras reaching as high as 47%. Modeling gave about 3 recovered TCR RNA copies per cell versus approximately 9 by digital PCR, implying roughly 30% capture efficiency. The sizes of highly expanded clones could end up underestimated when identical TCR molecules share a barcode.

Library creation used PCR. Sequenced using an Illumina HiSeq 4000. Preparation of bulk TCR libraries followed a previously described approach, with the TCR primers listed in Table S5. The Qiagen AllPrep DNA/RNA kit was used to purify total RNA. Before any analysis, reads coming from multiple sequencing runs of the same library were combined into one pool. Per the source publication's procedure: Reads were retained only if the reads had an exact TCR constant sequence, and the retained reads were trimmed to 150 nt and grouped according to their 12-nt molecular barcodes. Reads in each barcode group were sub-clustered using a 15% Levenshtein threshold, and a quality-weighted consensus sequence was built for each RNA molecule. Non-functional sequences were excluded, and lower-count sequences lying one edit away from another sequence were also excluded. On the basis of fitting two negative binomial distributions, barcode sub-clusters with fewer than 20% of the maximum read count were discarded. The public reads were reprocessed in TCRdb via fastp at Q25 and MiXCR, keeping in-frame beta chains. Each entry merges the rows of one CDR3 protein and shows their most common DNA and genes. TCRdb, rather than the study authors, made the V and J calls. Recorded for this sample are 60,000 to 70,000 distinct CDR3 sequences; over 15% of them occurred a single time. The ten largest clones add up to approximately 1.5% of the sample.

To note about this clonotype: Its antigen target is currently unknown. Within one base of it there is no much larger clone, and no base qualities were kept.

Libraries of naive CD8 T cells were generated from approximately 20,000 to 1,000,000 sorted cells, with 10%, 30% or 50% of the purified RNA used. Naive CD8 T cells were FACS-sorted as CD8+CD4-CCR7+CD45RA+ on a BD FACSAria II into RLT Plus buffer. To test detection sensitivity, Jurkat RNA equal to some 11 TCR copies was added to samples of 20,000-1,000,000 naive CD8 T cells. CD8 T cells were enriched using RosetteSep CD8+ T Cell Enrichment Cocktail and Ficoll-Paque, and the enriched cells then underwent ACK red cell lysis. V drops 1 base and J drops 3 bases, leaving 11 bases in between. CDR1 and CDR2, per the germline V gene (reference sequence), are MNHEY and SMNVEV. Measured from the cysteine to the phenylalanine, the CDR3 is 15 residues long. The entry retains the CDR3 DNA only, 45 bases that are in frame from base 1.

What was sequenced was naive CD8+ T cells from blood, with Jurkat cell RNA spiked in. The cell subset or site label for this specimen denotes: FACS-sorted CD8+CD4-CCR7+CD45RA+ naive T cells. In this chain, TRBV27 is recombined with TRBJ2-3; 6 matching bases give a weak D call of TRBD2. This TCR came from a human donor in good health. Some libraries in this study had Jurkat cell RNA spiked in. The CDR3 is CASSLYGGVTDTQYF. The nucleotide sequence reads TGTGCCAGCAGTTTATACGGGGGAGTAACAGATACGCAGTATTTT.